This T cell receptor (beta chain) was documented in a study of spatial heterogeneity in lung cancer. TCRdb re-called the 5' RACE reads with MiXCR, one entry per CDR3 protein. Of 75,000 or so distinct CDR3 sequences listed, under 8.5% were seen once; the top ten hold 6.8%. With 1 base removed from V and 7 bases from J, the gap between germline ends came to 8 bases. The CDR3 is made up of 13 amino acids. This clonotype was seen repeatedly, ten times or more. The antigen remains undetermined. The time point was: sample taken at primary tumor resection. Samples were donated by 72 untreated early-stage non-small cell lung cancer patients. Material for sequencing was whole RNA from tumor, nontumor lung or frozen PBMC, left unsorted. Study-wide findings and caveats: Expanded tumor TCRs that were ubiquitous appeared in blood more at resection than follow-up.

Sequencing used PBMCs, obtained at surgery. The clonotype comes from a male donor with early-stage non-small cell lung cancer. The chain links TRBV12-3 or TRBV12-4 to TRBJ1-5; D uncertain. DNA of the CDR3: TGTGCCAGCAGTTTAGACGGGAGGCAGCCCCAGCATTTT. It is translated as CASSLDGRQPQHF.